Following are 6 T cell receptor beta chains from one sample sequenced in a study of blood T cell repertoires in COVID-19. Here immunoSEQ multiplex PCR was the method, and the copy in TCRdb shows in-frame clones only, minus some. The profile covers approximately 300,000 clones, with about nine tenths appearing a single time and more than 2% taken by the ten largest. Input material: peripheral blood. These receptors came from a man aged 18 to 29 with active or convalescent COVID-19.

The gene calls are TRBV6-5 and TRBJ2-3; 9 bases are shared with TRBD2. With V trimmed by 5 bases and J by 2 bases, 5 bases remained unmatched. The CDR3 runs 15 residues. Germline V lookup: CDR1 MNHEY, CDR2 SVGAGI. The chain's CDR3 is CASSLAGPDTDTQYF. The DNA for the CDR3 is TGTGCCAGCAGTCTAGCGGGACCTGACACAGATACGCAGTATTTT.

CDR3 residues: CASSVGTLTDTQYF. The CDR3 coding sequence is TGTGCCAGCAGCGTTGGGACTCTGACAGATACGCAGTATTTT. This chain joins TRBV9 and TRBJ2-3; TRBD2 might be the D (6 bases). Germline loops: CDR1 SGDLS, CDR2 YYNGEE. The CDR3 is made up of 14 amino acids. Trimming left V 2 bases short and J 3 bases short, with 10 bases between.

This rearrangement joins TRBV9 to TRBJ2-6; the match to TRBD2 covers 13 bases. Trimming cost V 2 bases and J 4 bases; bases outside gene matches: 3. This CDR3 contains 17 residues. CDR1 is SGDLS and CDR2 is YYNGEE in the germline V gene. The CDR3: CASSVTSGGSGANVLTF. The CDR3 DNA follows: TGTGCCAGCAGCGTGACTAGCGGGGGGTCCGGGGCCAACGTCCTGACTTTC.

The V and J genes are TRBV28 and TRBJ2-5; TRBD2 aligns across 13 bases. Germline assignment: CDR1 MDHEN and CDR2 SYDVKM. V lost 6 bases and J lost 4; bases outside the gene matches: 5. This CDR3 spans 15 amino acids. The CDR3 DNA sequence: TGTGCCAGCAGACTTACTAGCGGGGGGGGAGAGACCCAGTACTTC. Translated, it gives CASRLTSGGGETQYF.

Only a few counts were recorded for this clone. DNA for the CDR3: TGTGCCAGTAGACGACAGGGGATCGGCACCGGGGAGCTGTTTTTT. It yields the protein CASRRQGIGTGELFF. The chain couples TRBV19 to TRBJ2-2; the match to TRBD1 covers 8 bases. The J segment lost 4 bases and the V segment lost 6 bases, leaving 7 bases of the junction unmatched. CDR3 size: 15 residues. Germline CDR1 reads LNHDA; CDR2 reads SQIVND (reference sequence).

The chain recombines TRBV5-8 with TRBJ1-1, with D possibly TRBD1 on 5 matching bases. Trimming took off 3 bases at V and 0 bases at J, with 9 bases between the two ends. CDR1 is SGHTS, CDR2 YDEGEE, per germline. The CDR3 runs to 14 residues. CDR3 amino acids: CASSSGGMNTEAFF. CDR3 in DNA: TGTGCCAGCAGCTCGGGGGGGATGAACACTGAAGCTTTCTTT.